This TCR beta chain was retrieved from a study of beta chain features in type 1 diabetes. Findings and caveats of the study: Moderately but significantly shorter TCRB CDR3s were found in Type 1 diabetes patients in all four CD4+ subsets.

In regard to this clone: Its antigen remains unidentified.

Sequenced material consisted of expressed TCRB transcripts (all of the isolated RNA was reverse transcribed). Sequencing used immunoSEQ multiplex PCR; TCRdb keeps in-frame clones, though not all of them. This sample has just over 600,000 clones, with around 15% found just once. The CDR3 is made up of 9 amino acids. The sequence was obtained from a man aged 18-30 years in good health. The V gene is TRBV21-1, the J gene TRBJ1-2. TRBV21-1 is deemed a pseudogene. Material for sequencing was naive CD4+ T cells from blood. CDR3 bases: TGTGCCAGCGAGAGGGGCTACACCTTC. It specifies CASERGYTF.